Shown below are 26 T cell receptor beta chains from a single sample sequenced in a study of blood T cell repertoires in COVID-19. Method: immunoSEQ multiplex PCR; TCRdb's copy keeps in-frame clones and lacks some. Among around 380,000 clones, 70% to 85% were seen once, and the ten largest hold roughly 1.2%. The specimen sequenced was peripheral blood. The origin of the receptors is a human donor with acute or convalescent COVID-19. The donor label of this sample is uncertain.

The chain has TRBV30 and TRBJ2-7; perhaps TRBD2 as D (5 bases). Trimming shortened V by 0 bases and J by 2 bases, and 5 bases separated the two germline ends. The germline CDR1 and CDR2 sequences are GTSNPN and SVGIG (reference sequence). This CDR3 is built from 12 residues. The CDR3, as DNA: TGTGCCTGGAGTGTCGGGACCTACGAGCAGTACTTC. Translation: CAWSVGTYEQYF.

The chain joins TRBV13 to TRBJ1-5; TRBD1 is a possible D gene (5 bases). V was cut by 0 bases and J by 11 bases, with 11 bases left in between. The CDR3 has 13 residues. The germline CDR1 and CDR2 sequences are PRHDT and FYEKMQ (reference sequence). The CDR3 DNA sequence: TGTGCCAGCAGCTTAGGCCTATGGGGGGCCCAGCATTTT. It codes for CASSLGLWGAQHF.

In its sample, this clone was seen a few times. The chain links TRBV4-1 to TRBJ1-1; TRBD1 is a possible D gene (6 bases). CDR3 length: 16 amino acids. V gave up 6 bases and J gave up 2 bases, with 19 bases separating them. Germline values: CDR1 MGHRA, CDR2 YSYEKL. The CDR3 here is CASSLRHGTLNTEAFF. In DNA, the CDR3 is TGCGCCAGCAGTCTACGCCACGGGACACTTAACACTGAAGCTTTCTTT.

This sequence joins TRBV28 and TRBJ1-4; D unclear. Germline V gene data show CDR1 as MDHEN and CDR2 as SYDVKM. Trimming stripped 5 bases from V and 8 bases from J, with 12 bases between. The CDR3 consists of 13 residues. The CDR3 spells CASSNPQREKLFF. The CDR3 bases are TGTGCCAGCAGTAACCCTCAGAGGGAAAAACTGTTTTTT.

This CDR3 is CASSLSGERGGYTF. CDR3 DNA: TGTGCCAGCTCATTGTCGGGAGAGCGCGGCGGCTACACCTTC. The chain combines TRBV18 with TRBJ1-2; D gene uncertain. Trimming stripped 5 bases from V and 8 bases from J, with 18 bases between. This CDR3 comprises 14 residues. Looked up from germline, CDR1 is KGHSH and CDR2 is LQKENI.

CDR3 nucleotides: TGTGCCAGCAGCTTTGATCCGGGTCAGCCCCAGCATTTT. This gives the protein CASSFDPGQPQHF. V usage is TRBV11-2 and J usage is TRBJ1-5; D call uncertain. The V end was cut by 3 bases, the J end by 6 bases, with 9 bases between. The CDR3 runs to 13 residues. Germline values: CDR1 SGHAT, CDR2 FQNNGV.

The chain is built from TRBV18 and TRBJ1-5; D gene unclear. V dropped 6 bases and J dropped 8 bases, with 11 bases sitting between them. The length of the CDR3 is 12 residues. Germline lookup yields CDR1 KGHSH and CDR2 LQKENI. CDR3 nucleotides: TGTGCCAGCTCCCGCAATCGCGAGCCCCAGCATTTT. Protein product: CASSRNREPQHF.

V gene TRBV10-3 combines with J gene TRBJ2-7; D unclear. The CDR3 spans 14 residues. CDR1 is ENHRY, CDR2 SYGVKD, per germline. The V end was cut by 0 bases, the J end by 2 bases, with 8 bases between. The CDR3, as DNA: TGTGCCATCAGTGAGTCGGTCCAGACCTACGAGCAGTACTTC. It specifies CAISESVQTYEQYF.

This chain connects TRBV3-1 (or the pseudogene TRBV3-2) to TRBJ2-1; 8 nucleotides match TRBD1. Germline loops: CDR1 LGHDT, CDR2 YNNKEL (reference sequence). With V trimmed by 3 bases and J by 7 bases, 2 bases remained unmatched. The CDR3 spans 13 residues. The DNA of the CDR3 is TGTGCCAGCAGCCACGGGACAGGTAATGAGCAGTTCTTC. It is translated as CASSHGTGNEQFF.

The chain combines TRBV5-1 with TRBJ2-5; weak D call: TRBD2 (6 bases). Trimming stripped 4 bases from V and 4 bases from J, with 14 bases between. The germline gives CDR1 SGHRS, CDR2 YFSETQ. CDR3 length: 14 residues. The CDR3 here is CASSPGLFIETQYF. The CDR3 DNA sequence: TGCGCCAGCAGCCCGGGACTGTTTATAGAGACCCAGTACTTC.

The V and J genes are TRBV3-1 (or the pseudogene TRBV3-2) and TRBJ2-1, with 15 positions matching TRBD2. The germline V gene has CDR1 LGHDT and CDR2 YNNKEL (reference sequence). This CDR3 has 16 residues. V lost 3 bases to trimming and J lost 12 bases; unmatched junction nucleotides: 9. Here the CDR3 DNA reads TGTGCCAGCAGCCATAGGACTAGCGGGGGGGCTGGTGGGCAGTTCTTC. Translation gives CASSHRTSGGAGGQFF.

V usage is TRBV18 and J usage is TRBJ2-7, with D tentatively TRBD2 (6 bases). The V gene's germline CDR1 is KGHSH and CDR2 LQKENI. V was cut by 3 bases and J by 4 bases, with 13 bases left in between. CDR3 length equals 14 residues. The CDR3 protein is CASSPPPGLYEQYF. In nucleotides, the CDR3 is TGTGCCAGCTCACCCCCACCGGGACTTTACGAGCAGTACTTC. The whole variable domain, filled in from reference TRBV18 and TRBJ2-7, reads NAGVMQNPRHLVRRRGQEARLRCSPMKGHSHVYWYRQLPEEGLKFMVYLQKENIIDESGMPKERFSAEFPKEGPSILRIQQVVRGDSAAYFCASSPPPGLYEQYFGPGTRLTVT.

The chain recombines TRBV28 with TRBJ1-2; D is unclear. This CDR3 has 12 amino acids. The V gene lost 9 bases and the J gene lost 8 bases, with 16 bases spanning the gap. Germline V CDR1 and CDR2: MDHEN, SYDVKM. CDR3 sequence reads: CASRGQPRGYTF. The CDR3, as DNA: TGTGCCAGTAGAGGGCAGCCAAGGGGCTACACCTTC.

The chain uses TRBV2 and TRBJ1-2; 9 bases are a match to TRBD1. V trimming: 1 base; J trimming: 8 bases; junction bases outside the gene matches: 11. The CDR3 runs to 16 residues. Germline V gene lookup returns CDR1 SNHLY and CDR2 FYNNEI. CDR3 loop: CASSEGTGGALGGYTF. The CDR3 DNA is TGTGCCAGCAGTGAAGGAACAGGGGGCGCCCTCGGGGGCTACACCTTC.

This sequence joins TRBV5-5 and TRBJ1-4; D perhaps matches TRBD1 (6 bases). V was pared by 0 bases and J by 6 bases, with 12 bases between. The CDR3 loop spans 15 amino acids. Germline CDR1 reads SGHKS; CDR2 reads YYEKEE (reference sequence). The CDR3 DNA reads as TGTGCCAGCAGCTTGGCCCAGGGGCGGGATGAAAAACTGTTTTTT. Protein product: CASSLAQGRDEKLFF.

This clone was found once. The chain joins TRBV30 to TRBJ1-3, with D perhaps TRBD1 (6 bases). This CDR3 spans 10 amino acids. Deletions cut 1 base from V and 16 bases from J, with 11 bases between. The germline V gene has CDR1 GTSNPN and CDR2 SVGIG (reference sequence). The CDR3 here is CAWSDRDTYF. The CDR3 coding sequence is TGTGCCTGGAGTGATCGGGACACCTATTTT. Looking up the rest from reference TRBV30 and TRBJ1-3 gives the full variable domain: SQTIHQWPATLVQPVGSPLSLECTVEGTSNPNLYWYRQAAGRGLQLLFYSVGIGQISSEVPQNLSASRPQDRQFILSSKKLLLSDSGFYLCAWSDRDTYFGEGSWLTVV.

J is TRBJ1-2 and V is TRBV19; no reliable D call. The CDR3 extends over 12 amino acids. V lost 4 bases and J lost 0, with 3 bases in between. Germline V gene lookup returns CDR1 LNHDA and CDR2 SQIVND (reference sequence). The CDR3 bases are TGTGCCAGTAGTAGAGCTAACTATGGCTACACCTTC. The encoded protein is CASSRANYGYTF.

The chain has TRBV6-5 and TRBJ2-2; 7 nucleotides match TRBD2. Germline lookup yields CDR1 MNHEY and CDR2 SVGAGI. The V segment lost 0 bases and the J segment 5 bases; nucleotides outside the gene matches: 6. CDR3 length: 16 amino acids. CDR3 sequence (DNA): TGTGCCAGCAGTTACTCTGGGGGGGTGAAGACCGGGGAGCTGTTTTTT. Translated, it gives CASSYSGGVKTGELFF.

The V and J genes are TRBV6-5 and TRBJ2-1, with 7 bases that match TRBD2. The CDR3 is 16 residues long. J lost 5 bases, V lost 0 bases, and 7 bases had no gene match. Germline V lookup: CDR1 MNHEY, CDR2 SVGAGI. For the CDR3, the DNA is TGTGCCAGCAGTTACTCGAGTGGCGGGAGTCACAATGAGCAGTTCTTC. Translation gives CASSYSSGGSHNEQFF.

This clone was seen once. This sequence joins TRBV2 and TRBJ1-5; TRBD1 might be the D (5 bases). This CDR3 has 15 residues. Germline V lookup: CDR1 SNHLY, CDR2 FYNNEI. The ends were cut back, 7 bases at V and 3 bases at J, with 16 bases in the middle. DNA for the CDR3: TGTGCCAGCACCCCCGGGGGGACCCTCAATCAGCCCCAGCATTTT. This translates into CASTPGGTLNQPQHF.

To note about this clone: Within the sample, other DNA sequences also encode this same CDR3. This sequence joins TRBV5-1 and TRBJ1-5, with 7 nucleotides matching TRBD1. CDR1 is SGHRS, CDR2 YFSETQ, per germline. This CDR3 has 14 amino acids. The V gene end was trimmed by 2 bases and the J gene end by 2 bases; junction bases not matched to a gene: 1. The CDR3 reads CASSFTGGNQPQHF. CDR3 DNA sequence: TGCGCCAGCAGCTTTACAGGGGGCAATCAGCCCCAGCATTTT.

This clone was observed a few times. The chain uses TRBV6-5 and TRBJ2-1; D remains ambiguous. The CDR3 is 15 amino acids. V was pared by 0 bases and J by 5 bases, with 11 bases between. Germline CDR1 is MNHEY and CDR2 is SVGAGI. The CDR3 DNA sequence: TGTGCCAGCAGTTACTCGCTCTCGCGAAACAATGAGCAGTTCTTC. It codes for CASSYSLSRNNEQFF.

The J gene is TRBJ1-1, the V gene TRBV5-4; possible D gene TRBD1, 5 bases. The CDR3 is made up of 11 amino acids. Germline lookup yields CDR1 SGHNT and CDR2 YYREEE (reference sequence). V was trimmed by 9 bases and J by 11 bases, leaving 17 bases between them. CDR3 DNA sequence: TGTGCCATCAGGACTGGGAGGGGTGCTTTCTTT. Amino acids: CAIRTGRGAFF.

The chain couples TRBV11-2 to TRBJ1-2; D is uncertain. V lost 6 bases, J lost 1 base, and 15 bases lay in between. Germline V gives CDR1 SGHAT, CDR2 FQNNGV. There are 15 residues in the CDR3. CDR3 loop: CASSSRGKGNYGYTF. The CDR3 bases are TGTGCCAGCAGTTCCCGAGGGAAGGGTAACTATGGCTACACCTTC. The whole variable domain, remainder taken from reference TRBV11-2 and TRBJ1-2, is EAGVAQSPRYKIIEKRQSVAFWCNPISGHATLYWYQQILGQGPKLLIQFQNNGVVDDSQLPKDRFSAERLKGVDSTLKIQPAKLEDSAVYLCASSSRGKGNYGYTFGSGTRLTVV.

This clone was seen a few times. This chain uses TRBV27 with TRBJ1-4; 7 positions agree with TRBD1. Germline CDR1 reads MNHEY; CDR2 reads SMNVEV (reference sequence). J gave up 12 bases and V 7 bases, and 17 bases lay outside the gene matches. This CDR3 region has 15 residues. The CDR3, as DNA: TGTGCCAGCAAGTTCAGTGGGTTACAGGGGAATGAACTGTTTTTT. It specifies CASKFSGLQGNELFF.

The chain joins TRBV5-1 to TRBJ2-7; D uncertain. The V and J ends lost 0 bases and 0 bases respectively, with 13 bases between them. The CDR3 is 16 residues long. Germline V gene data show CDR1 as SGHRS and CDR2 as YFSETQ. As DNA, the CDR3 is TGCGCCAGCAGCTTGGCCGTGGGCACCTTCTCCTACGAGCAGTACTTC. Protein sequence: CASSLAVGTFSYEQYF.